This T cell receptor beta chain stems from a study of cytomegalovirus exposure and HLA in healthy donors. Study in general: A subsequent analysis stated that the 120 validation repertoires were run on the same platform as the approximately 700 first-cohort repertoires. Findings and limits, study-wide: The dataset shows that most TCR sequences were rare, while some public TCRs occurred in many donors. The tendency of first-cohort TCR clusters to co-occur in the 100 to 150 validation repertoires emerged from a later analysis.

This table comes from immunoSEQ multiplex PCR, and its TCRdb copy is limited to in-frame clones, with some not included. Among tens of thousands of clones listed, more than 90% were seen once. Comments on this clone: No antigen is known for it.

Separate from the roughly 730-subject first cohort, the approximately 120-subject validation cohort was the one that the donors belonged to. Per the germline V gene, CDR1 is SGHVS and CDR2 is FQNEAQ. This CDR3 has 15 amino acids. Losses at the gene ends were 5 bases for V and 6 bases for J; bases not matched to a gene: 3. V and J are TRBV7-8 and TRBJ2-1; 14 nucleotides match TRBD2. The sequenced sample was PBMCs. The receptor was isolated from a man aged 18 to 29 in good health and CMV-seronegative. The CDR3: CASSDGTSGSNEQFF. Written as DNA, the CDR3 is TGTGCCAGCAGCGACGGGACTAGCGGGAGCAATGAGCAGTTCTTC.